This entry describes one T cell receptor (beta chain). Its antigen target is currently unknown. The record has no base qualities; no much larger clone is one base away. Using the deep immunoSEQ assay, multiplex PCR amplified TCR CDR3 regions from genomic DNA. Genomic DNA extracted from each cell subset was distributed evenly over all wells of several immunoSEQ 96-well plates, and each plate served as one replicate. For unsorted PBMC, each replicate PCR was loaded with 250 to 300 ng genomic DNA, equivalent to around 30,000 T cell genomes. Ten immunoSEQ deep assay plates were used to sequence the unsorted PBMC genomic DNA. The purified libraries were quantified using a Qubit 3.0 fluorometer, sized with a Bioanalyzer 2100, and then quantified again using the KAPA Library Quantification kit. Each immunoSEQ 96-well plate was sequenced on its own single-read 150-cycle Illumina NextSeq 550 flow cell. The original pipeline was this. Because the immunoSEQ output held only junctional sequences and lacked quality scores, the filtering could not match the filtering applied to full-length reads. To assign V/J genes and CDR3, sequences were annotated against IMGT germline references using PyIR, a Python wrapper for IgBLAST v1.9. Reads were filtered out if the reads had weak V/J assignments (E-value above 1e-6), no CDR3, stop codons, out-of-frame junctions, or ambiguous translated residues. V3J clonotypes were defined as sequences sharing an identical inferred V gene, J gene, and CDR3 amino acid sequence. Percentage overlap between repertoires was computed as shared unique clonotypes divided by the size of the smaller repertoire. Repertoire richness was assessed with RTK rarefaction, the Chao1 estimator, and Recon v2.1 estimates of unobserved clonotypes. TCRdb re-hosts the immuneACCESS table, in-frame sequences only. Its copies lack some clones; in the studies checked, an unresolved V gene accounts for under half of them, and the cause for the rest is not known. The V and J calls and clone size are taken from that table; D and trimming were inferred from the DNA. The sample table contains 450,000 to 500,000 clones; only one count was recorded for 78% of them. About 11% of the sample comes from the top ten.

The data derive from a study of shared clonotypes between healthy human individuals (TCRdb year 2020). At the level of the whole study: A couple of women and a few men aged 18 to 49 years were included in the cohort. To estimate repertoire size and how much clonotypes are shared between individuals, the study performed deep sequencing of blood TCR repertoires from about five healthy adults. To increase sequencing depth and limit assay-specific biases, TCR repertoire library preparation and sequencing were carried out by different laboratories using diverse techniques. Per donor, leukapheresis produced somewhere between about 0.9 and 9.5 billion PBMCs. On the study overall, not on this receptor specifically: Sampling was restricted to blood, and TCR repertoires in tissue are likely to differ from TCR repertoires in blood. Based on pairwise subsampling, the degree of clonotype sharing among donors was expected to be affected by sequencing depth. Because the study included only a small number of donors, the genetic and exposure-history diversity represented was limited.

In the germline V gene (reference sequence), CDR1 corresponds to LNHDA and CDR2 to SQIVND. Relative to germline, V is 3 bases shorter and J is 4 bases shorter, with 13 bases between their ends. The CDR3 covers 14 residues, taking in both the cysteine and the phenylalanine. Only the CDR3 portion is preserved as DNA: 42 bases, with reading frame beginning at the first base. Healthy HIV-negative adults with no recently reported acute infections or vaccinations were included as donors. Every donor was a Caucasian adult residing in Nashville, Tennessee, USA. For unsorted samples, 84 million or so PBMCs were counted, and genomic DNA was extracted using the QIAamp DNA Blood Mini kit. Blood was obtained by leukapheresis, after which PBMCs were separated by Ficoll-Histopaque density gradient centrifugation and cryopreserved in liquid nitrogen vapor phase.

The V gene is TRBV19 and the J gene is TRBJ2-7; D gene: possibly TRBD1, on 5 matching bases. Sequencing used PBMCs. The TCR was taken from a woman between 40 and 50 years old in good health. Some clones in this sample may be carry-over from other donors' samples. The CDR3 region has the sequence CASSIAQGLYEQYF. The base sequence is TGTGCCAGTAGTATTGCCCAGGGTCTTTACGAGCAGTACTTC.